This entry lists 18 T cell receptor beta chains sequenced from one sample in a study of cytomegalovirus exposure and HLA in healthy donors. Primers: 60 Vbeta forward and 13 Jbeta reverse. The table came from immunoSEQ multiplex PCR; TCRdb's copy has only in-frame clones and leaves some out. The repertoire holds 99,000 or so clones, with around 75% as singletons. Sequencing was done on a sample of PBMCs. The source is a man younger than 45 in good health and CMV-seropositive.

This clone was seen just once. The rearrangement uses TRBV4-1 and TRBJ1-2, with 10 bases fitting TRBD1. CDR1 and CDR2 (germline): MGHRA, YSYEKL. With V trimmed by 4 bases and J by 0 bases, 11 bases remained unmatched. There are 18 residues in the CDR3. For the CDR3, the DNA is TGCGCCAGCAGCCGCGACCTGACAGGGGGCGCTTCTAACTATGGCTACACCTTC. Residues: CASSRDLTGGASNYGYTF.

The rearrangement links TRBV7-8 to TRBJ2-7; 14 bases fit TRBD2. The germline gives CDR1 SGHVS, CDR2 FQNEAQ. The CDR3 contains 15 residues. After removal of 1 base from V and 5 bases from J, the junction contained 1 base not matched to a gene. The CDR3 bases are TGTGCCAGCAGCTTAGGGGGACTAGCGGGGGACGAGCAGTACTTC. Translation: CASSLGGLAGDEQYF. The full variable domain, rest sourced from reference TRBV7-8 and TRBJ2-7, is GAGVSQSPRYKVAKRGQDVALRCDPISGHVSLFWYQQALGQGPEFLTYFQNEAQLDKSGLPSDRFFAERPEGSVSTLKIQRTQQEDSAVYLCASSLGGLAGDEQYFGPGTRLTVT.

V usage is TRBV6-5 and J usage is TRBJ2-1; 7 nucleotides agree with TRBD1. This CDR3 spans 12 amino acids. CDR1 and CDR2 (germline): MNHEY, SVGAGI. V gave up 6 bases and J gave up 9 bases; unmatched junction bases: 5. This chain's CDR3 is CASSQGETEQFF. Here the CDR3 DNA reads TGTGCCAGCAGCCAGGGGGAGACTGAGCAGTTCTTC.

This clone was detected only once. The rearrangement links TRBV7-9 to TRBJ2-2; TRBD1 aligns across 10 bases. The CDR3 loop spans 15 amino acids. The trim removed 5 bases at V and 5 bases at J, leaving 5 bases unmatched. In germline, CDR1 is SEHNR, CDR2 FQNEAQ (reference sequence). The DNA for the CDR3 is TGTGCCAGCAGCACCGGGACAGGGGTGACCGGGGAGCTGTTTTTT. It translates to CASSTGTGVTGELFF.

The chain couples TRBV6-5 to TRBJ1-5; TRBD1 is a possible D gene (6 bases). In germline, CDR1 is MNHEY, CDR2 SVGAGI. Trimming removed 6 bases from V and 4 bases from J, with 16 bases in between. This CDR3 contains 15 residues. The DNA for the CDR3 is TGTGCCAGCAGCCCGCAGGGGTGGGGGAATCAGCCCCAGCATTTT. Translated, it gives CASSPQGWGNQPQHF.

J is TRBJ1-6 and V is TRBV10-3; D is possibly TRBD1 (6 bases). Germline values: CDR1 ENHRY, CDR2 SYGVKD. This CDR3 spans 12 amino acids. V was shortened by 5 bases and J by 12 bases, with 11 bases between the two germline ends. CDR3 sequence reads: CAISPRGGPLHF. CDR3 nucleotide sequence: TGTGCCATCAGTCCGAGGGGGGGACCCCTCCACTTT.

This clone has just a few counts. The chain couples TRBV5-6 to TRBJ1-1; 8 nucleotides match TRBD1. The trim removed 4 bases at V and 7 bases at J, leaving 6 bases unmatched. This CDR3 region has 13 residues. CDR1 is SGHDT and CDR2 is YYEEEE in the germline V gene. DNA of the CDR3: TGTGCCAGCAGCGTCCGGGACAGGCTTGAAGCTTTCTTT. Residues: CASSVRDRLEAFF.

J is TRBJ2-7 and V is TRBV5-1; 9 bases are a match to TRBD2. This CDR3 has 17 residues. J gave up 2 bases and V 0 bases, and 9 bases lay outside the gene matches. Germline CDR1 SGHRS, CDR2 YFSETQ. CDR3: CASSLGPIAGVTYEQYF. CDR3 bases: TGCGCCAGCAGCTTGGGCCCCATAGCGGGGGTGACCTACGAGCAGTACTTC.

The chain uses TRBV7-6 and TRBJ1-2; maybe TRBD1 (6 bases). With 2 bases removed from V and 8 bases from J, the gap between germline ends came to 21 bases. CDR3 size: 16 residues. Germline values: CDR1 SGHVS, CDR2 FNYEAQ. CDR3 region: CASSLMTEGRGGGYTF. The CDR3 nucleotides are TGTGCCAGCAGCTTAATGACGGAGGGGAGGGGGGGCGGCTACACCTTC.

This rearrangement joins TRBV10-3 to TRBJ2-5; 7 positions agree with TRBD1. The J call is in doubt because the DNA end fits TRBJ2-7 better. The CDR3 extends over 13 amino acids. CDR1 is ENHRY and CDR2 is SYGVKD in the germline V gene. The CDR3 is CAISQGTAYEQYF. CDR3 sequence (DNA): TGTGCCATCAGCCAGGGGACAGCCTACGAGCAGTACTTC.

The chain is built from TRBV15 and TRBJ1-4; unclear D gene. Per germline, CDR1 LNHNV and CDR2 YYDKDF (reference sequence). Trimming removed 1 base from V and 8 bases from J, with 14 bases in between. The CDR3 consists of 15 residues. CDR3 sequence: CATSRVPNKEEKLFF. DNA of the CDR3: TGTGCCACCAGCAGAGTTCCTAATAAGGAGGAAAAACTGTTTTTT.

In DNA, the CDR3 is TGTGCCAGCAGCTTATGGGCGGGGGGGACTACCTACGAGCAGTACTTC. It codes for CASSLWAGGTTYEQYF. The chain employs TRBV7-2 and TRBJ2-5; 9 bases map to TRBD2. The J call is uncertain, as TRBJ2-7 better fits the DNA end. CDR1 is SGHTA and CDR2 is FQGNSA in the germline V gene. The CDR3 spans 16 residues.

V and J are TRBV7-3 and TRBJ1-2; D is undetermined. The CDR3 contains 13 residues. The V gene lost 5 bases and the J gene lost 6 bases, with 13 bases spanning the gap. Germline CDR1 SGHTA, CDR2 FQGTGA. The CDR3 region has the DNA TGTGCCAGCAGCCCAACCGCGAATGATGGCTACACCTTC. As protein: CASSPTANDGYTF. Full variable domain (remainder filled in from reference TRBV7-3 and TRBJ1-2): GAGVSQTPSNKVTEKGKYVELRCDPISGHTALYWYRQSLGQGPEFLIYFQGTGAADDSGLPNDRFFAVRPEGSVSTLKIQRTERGDSAVYLCASSPTANDGYTFGSGTRLTVV.

The V call is TRBV19, the J call TRBJ1-5; D is unresolved. Deletions cut 9 bases from V and 7 bases from J, with 16 bases between. CDR1 and CDR2 (germline): LNHDA, SQIVND (reference sequence). The CDR3 runs to 13 residues. CDR3 sequence reads: CASWGALGQPQHF. The CDR3 DNA sequence: TGTGCCAGCTGGGGAGCTCTCGGACAGCCCCAGCATTTT.

This chain joins TRBV5-1 and TRBJ2-7; tentative D call: TRBD2 (5 bases). V was cut by 0 bases and J by 4 bases, with 11 bases left in between. The germline CDR1 and CDR2 sequences are SGHRS and YFSETQ. This CDR3 spans 14 amino acids. CDR3 sequence: CASSLAPGGYEQYF. CDR3 coding DNA: TGCGCCAGCAGCTTGGCCCCCGGCGGGTACGAGCAGTACTTC.

The rearrangement uses TRBV6-6 and TRBJ2-7; D possibly corresponds to TRBD1 (5 bases). The CDR3 runs 15 residues. V dropped 5 bases and J dropped 3 bases, with 17 bases sitting between them. Germline values: CDR1 MNHNY, CDR2 SVGAGI (reference sequence). As DNA, the CDR3 is TGTGCCAGCAGTGCAGACTCGGACAAGTTCTACGAGCAGTACTTC. The encoded protein is CASSADSDKFYEQYF.

This chain uses TRBV6-5 with TRBJ1-6; the match to TRBD1 covers 8 bases. This CDR3 region has 15 residues. V lost 1 base, J lost 8 bases, and 4 bases stayed unmatched. Germline V gives CDR1 MNHEY, CDR2 SVGAGI. The CDR3 sequence: CASSYFRDRHSPLHF. The CDR3 DNA reads TGTGCCAGCAGTTACTTCCGGGACAGGCATTCACCCCTCCACTTT.

The chain uses TRBV7-9 and TRBJ1-6, with 10 bases aligning to TRBD1. CDR1 SEHNR and CDR2 FQNEAQ come from the germline V gene (reference sequence). The J segment lost 8 bases and the V segment lost 8 bases, leaving 6 bases of the junction unmatched. The CDR3 contains 14 residues. The CDR3 DNA follows: TGTGCCAGCGGGTCGACAGGGGGCGATTCACCCCTCCACTTT. This gives the protein CASGSTGGDSPLHF.